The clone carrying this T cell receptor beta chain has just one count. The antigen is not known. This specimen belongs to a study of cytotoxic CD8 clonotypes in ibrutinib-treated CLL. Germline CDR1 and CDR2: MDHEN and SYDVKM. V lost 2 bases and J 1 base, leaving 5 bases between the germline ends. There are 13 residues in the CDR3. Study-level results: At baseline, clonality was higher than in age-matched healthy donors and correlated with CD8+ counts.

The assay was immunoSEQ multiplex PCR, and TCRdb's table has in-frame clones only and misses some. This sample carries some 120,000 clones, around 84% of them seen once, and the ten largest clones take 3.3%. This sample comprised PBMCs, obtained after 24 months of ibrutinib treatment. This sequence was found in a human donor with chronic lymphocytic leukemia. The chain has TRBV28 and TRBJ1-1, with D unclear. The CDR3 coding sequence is TGTGCCAGCAGTTTAAGGGAGAACACTGAAGCTTTCTTT. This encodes CASSLRENTEAFF.